Below, 32 T cell receptor beta chains from the same sample are listed, as sequenced in a study of response to subunit inactivated influenza vaccine. TCRdb called the RT-PCR reads again in MiXCR, with one record for every CDR3 protein. There are approximately 310,000 distinct CDR3 sequences in the sample; roughly a fifth occur only once, and roughly 10% lies in the top ten. The sequencing here drew on PBMCs from blood, taken 21 months after vaccination. The receptor source for this set is a man in his fifties or sixties who received an inactivated influenza vaccine.

Concerning this clonotype: A junction end diverges from the germline sequence, so it may reflect a read error. The rearrangement links TRBV20-1 to TRBJ1-1; perhaps TRBD1 as D (5 bases). Per germline, CDR1 DFQATT and CDR2 SNEGSKA (reference sequence). CDR3 length: 12 residues. CDR3: CSVQGLKTEAFF. The CDR3 nucleotides are TGCAGTGTTCAGGGTTTGAAGACTGAAGCTTTCTTT.

This rearrangement joins TRBV6-1 to TRBJ1-5; 8 bases align to TRBD1. From germline, CDR1 is MNHNS and CDR2 SASEGT. CDR3 size: 16 residues. The ends lost 6 bases at V and 6 bases at J; junction bases unmatched: 13. CDR3: CASSRDRTGQGQPQHF. As DNA, the CDR3 is TGTGCCAGCAGCCGCGACAGGACAGGGCAAGGTCAGCCCCAGCATTTT.

The genes are TRBV4-1 and TRBJ1-1; TRBD1 might be the D (6 bases). CDR3 length: 13 residues. Per the germline V gene, CDR1 is MGHRA and CDR2 is YSYEKL. V was cut by 8 bases and J by 5 bases, with 15 bases left in between. This CDR3 is CASGLQGETEAFF. The CDR3 DNA reads TGCGCCAGCGGGTTACAGGGAGAGACTGAAGCTTTCTTT.

The J gene is TRBJ1-1, the V gene TRBV6-1; D gene ambiguous. The germline CDR1 and CDR2 sequences are MNHNS and SASEGT. Trimming removed 7 bases from V and 6 bases from J, with 18 bases in between. This CDR3 has 14 amino acids. The CDR3 loop reads CASTLAGSGAEAFF. In DNA, the CDR3 is TGTGCCAGCACCCTAGCCGGGTCGGGCGCTGAAGCTTTCTTT.

In this sample, this clonotype turned up once. The chain combines TRBV7-2 with TRBJ2-5; D perhaps matches TRBD2 (6 bases). Germline V lookup: CDR1 SGHTA, CDR2 FQGNSA. Trimming took off 4 bases at V and 5 bases at J, with 14 bases between the two ends. The CDR3 has 14 amino acids. Here the CDR3 reads CASSSSAGRETQYF. Written as DNA, the CDR3 is TGTGCCAGCAGCTCATCGGCGGGAAGGGAGACCCAGTACTTC.

Many counts were recorded for this clonotype. V and J are TRBV5-6 and TRBJ1-5; D is unresolved. The germline V gene encodes CDR1 SGHDT and CDR2 YYEEEE. The V end was cut by 0 bases, the J end by 3 bases, with 10 bases between. CDR3 size: 15 residues. CDR3 in DNA: TGTGCCAGCAGCTTGGCCGGGAGCCCCAATCAGCCCCAGCATTTT. This gives the protein CASSLAGSPNQPQHF.

The chain recombines TRBV20-1 with TRBJ1-6; 7 bases map to TRBD1. There are 15 residues in the CDR3. CDR1 and CDR2 from the germline V gene are DFQATT and SNEGSKA (reference sequence). The junction had 5 bases not matched to a gene; V was cut back by 6 bases and J by 0 bases. This CDR3 reads CSARQGGSYNSPLHF. The CDR3 DNA follows: TGCAGTGCAAGACAGGGTGGCTCCTATAATTCACCCCTCCACTTT.

The genes are TRBV2 and TRBJ1-4; D perhaps matches TRBD1 (5 bases). Germline CDR1 SNHLY, CDR2 FYNNEI. The CDR3 runs to 14 residues. The V gene lost 5 bases and the J gene lost 5 bases, with 12 bases spanning the gap. The CDR3 is CASSPGRTNEKLFF. Here the CDR3 DNA reads TGTGCCAGCAGTCCGGGACGGACGAATGAAAAACTGTTTTTT.

This sequence joins TRBV2 and TRBJ1-3, with D perhaps TRBD1 (5 bases). Germline CDR1 is SNHLY and CDR2 is FYNNEI. This CDR3 has 14 amino acids. Between the trimmed V and J ends, which lost 5 bases and 0 bases, there was a span of 8 bases. The CDR3 region is CASSSGSSGNTIYF. As DNA, the CDR3 is TGTGCCAGCAGTTCAGGGAGCTCTGGAAACACCATATATTTT.

The rearrangement uses TRBV19 and TRBJ2-7, with D possibly being TRBD2 (5 bases). Trimming took 6 bases from V and 0 from J, leaving 12 bases between them. From germline, CDR1 is LNHDA and CDR2 SQIVND (reference sequence). This CDR3 is 14 amino acids long. CDR3 in DNA: TGTGCCAGTAGGCAGCGGCCCTACTCCTACGAGCAGTACTTC. Its translation: CASRQRPYSYEQYF.

The sample holds a few counts of this clonotype. CDR3 region: CASSQQTGSGIPPQHF. The CDR3, as DNA: TGCGCCAGCAGTCAACAGACAGGGTCCGGAATACCGCCCCAGCATTTT. The V gene is TRBV23-1, the J gene TRBJ1-5; 7 bases match TRBD1. TRBV23-1 is designated an ORF whose function remains uncertain. After removal of 2 bases from V and 9 bases from J, the junction contained 13 bases not matched to a gene. This CDR3 has 16 residues.

This clonotype was detected ten times or more. V usage is TRBV6-2 or TRBV6-3 and J usage is TRBJ1-1; the D is unclear. V lost 5 bases, J lost 0 bases, and 4 bases lay in between. CDR1 MNHEY and CDR2 SVGEGT come from the germline V gene. The CDR3 length is 12 residues. CDR3 amino acids: CASSTVNTEAFF. The CDR3, as DNA: TGTGCCAGCAGTACCGTGAACACTGAAGCTTTCTTT.

This clonotype was detected a few times. This chain links TRBV2 with TRBJ1-1, with unresolved D. The CDR3 sequence is 12 residues long. V shed 7 bases and J shed 6 bases, with 12 bases lying between them. The germline V gene encodes CDR1 SNHLY and CDR2 FYNNEI. The CDR3 spells CASNYGPAEAFF. The CDR3 region has the DNA TGTGCCAGCAACTATGGGCCGGCTGAAGCTTTCTTT.

This clonotype has just a few counts. The chain combines TRBV21-1 with TRBJ1-5; TRBD1 reflects the table's D call only, with no check against the DNA. TRBV21-1 is a listed pseudogene. This CDR3 comprises 18 residues. CDR3 protein: CASRPGQGDYYSNQPQHF. The CDR3, as DNA: TGTGCCAGCAGACCGGGACAGGGTGACTATTATAGCAATCAGCCCCAGCATTTT.

V usage is TRBV20-1 and J usage is TRBJ2-5, with TRBD2 matching 10 bases. Germline V gene data show CDR1 as DFQATT and CDR2 as SNEGSKA (reference sequence). Unmatched junction bases numbered 6, after V lost 3 bases and J lost 5 bases. The CDR3 is 14 amino acids. The CDR3 region has the DNA TGCAGTGCTAGCCAACTAGCGGGGTTGGAGACCCAGTACTTC. Translation gives CSASQLAGLETQYF.

This clonotype was seen a few times. The CDR3 region has the DNA TGTGCCACCAGTGGTAGGGATGGAATTGTGGAGACCCAGTACTTC. Its protein is CATSGRDGIVETQYF. This sequence joins TRBV24-1 and TRBJ2-5; D is unresolved. The CDR3 is 15 amino acids. Trimming removed 5 bases from V and 5 bases from J, with 17 bases in between. Per the germline V gene, CDR1 is KGHDR and CDR2 is SFDVKD.

The CDR3 coding sequence is TGCAGTGCTATTCGGCGCAGGGTTGGCACAGATACGCAGTATTTT. This encodes CSAIRRRVGTDTQYF. V gene TRBV20-1 combines with J gene TRBJ2-3; a possible D gene is TRBD1 (5 bases). Trimming stripped 4 bases from V and 1 base from J, with 15 bases between. Germline V gene sequence: CDR1 DFQATT, CDR2 SNEGSKA (reference sequence). This CDR3 contains 15 residues.

This clonotype was detected only a few times. The chain carries TRBV3-1 and TRBJ1-3; possible D gene TRBD1, 5 bases. The CDR3 runs to 15 residues. Trimming pared 3 bases from V and 0 bases from J, leaving 9 bases between. Germline V CDR1 and CDR2: LGHDT, YNNKEL (reference sequence). CDR3 sequence: CASSQGRTSGNTIYF. The CDR3 DNA reads TGTGCCAGCAGCCAGGGACGGACCTCTGGAAACACCATATATTTT.

The chain joins TRBV6-1 to TRBJ2-3; 7 nucleotides match TRBD1. The germline V gene encodes CDR1 MNHNS and CDR2 SASEGT. The CDR3 runs 15 residues. The J segment lost 2 bases and the V segment lost 7 bases, leaving 9 bases of the junction unmatched. As DNA, the CDR3 is TGTGCCAGCACCCCTCAGGGGGAGATCACAGATACGCAGTATTTT. This translates into CASTPQGEITDTQYF.

The table lists this clonotype with a few counts. CDR3 DNA: TGTGCCAGCAGCTTAGAGGCCAGGGGAAGCAATCAGCCCCAGCATTTT. Its protein product is CASSLEARGSNQPQHF. The chain carries TRBV7-8 and TRBJ1-5; a possible D gene is TRBD1 (6 bases). The CDR3 covers 16 residues. The V gene lost 1 base and the J gene lost 1 base, with 11 bases spanning the gap. Germline V gives CDR1 SGHVS, CDR2 FQNEAQ.

The chain recombines TRBV4-3 with TRBJ1-1; D possibly corresponds to TRBD1 (5 bases). There are 12 residues in the CDR3. Between the trimmed V and J ends, which lost 8 bases and 5 bases, there was a span of 12 bases. The germline V gene has CDR1 LGHNA and CDR2 YSLEER. The CDR3 bases are TGCGCCAGCCGCGCCGGGGGGACTGAAGCTTTCTTT. It is translated as CASRAGGTEAFF.

This clonotype showed up just a few times. The chain joins TRBV6-1 to TRBJ1-4; D is unclear. The CDR3 has 17 residues. Trimming left V 5 bases short and J 7 bases short, with 23 bases between. Germline CDR1 is MNHNS and CDR2 is SASEGT. The CDR3 is CASSPTRPRGRAEKLFF. The CDR3 bases are TGTGCCAGCAGTCCCACCCGTCCCCGAGGGCGGGCTGAAAAACTGTTTTTT.

Remarks on this clonotype: A read error is possible here, since a much larger clone lies one base away. This chain links TRBV27 with TRBJ1-1; D gene unclear. CDR1 and CDR2 (germline): MNHEY, SMNVEV (reference sequence). The CDR3 totals 13 residues. The DNA of the CDR3 is TGTGCCAGCAGTTTCCAGCGGAACACTGAAGCTTTATTT. This codes for CASSFQRNTEALF.

The chain couples TRBV3-1 to TRBJ2-1, with 7 bases fitting TRBD1. J lost 7 bases, V lost 0 bases, and 6 bases had no gene match. The CDR3 contains 15 residues. Germline lookup yields CDR1 LGHDT and CDR2 YNNKEL (reference sequence). CDR3 in DNA: TGTGCCAGCAGCCAAGATCTGGGACAGCCGAATGAGCAGTTCTTC. It yields the protein CASSQDLGQPNEQFF.

This clonotype was observed a handful of times. The chain couples TRBV2 to TRBJ2-5, with a possible D match to TRBD2 (6 bases). CDR3 length: 14 amino acids. Germline CDR1 and CDR2: SNHLY and FYNNEI. Trimming removed 5 bases from V and 5 bases from J, with 15 bases in between. The chain's CDR3 is CASSNLGGEETQYF. The CDR3 coding sequence is TGTGCCAGCAGTAACTTGGGGGGTGAGGAGACCCAGTACTTC.

This clonotype was observed at least ten times. The genes are TRBV5-1 and TRBJ1-1; TRBD1 is a possible D gene (5 bases). In germline, CDR1 is SGHRS, CDR2 YFSETQ. Trimming removed 4 bases at V and 1 base at J, with 11 bases between. This CDR3 region has 14 residues. The CDR3 protein is CASSPLGQNTEAFF. Here the CDR3 DNA reads TGCGCCAGCAGCCCCCTAGGACAGAACACTGAAGCTTTCTTT.

The V call is TRBV15, the J call TRBJ2-7; D is possibly TRBD1 (5 bases). The CDR3 spans 13 residues. Trimming removed 0 bases at V and 4 bases at J, with 7 bases between. CDR1 and CDR2 from the germline V gene are LNHNV and YYDKDF (reference sequence). The CDR3 DNA reads TGTGCCACCAGCAGAGACAGGGAATACGAGCAGTACTTC. Its translation: CATSRDREYEQYF.

J is TRBJ2-3 and V is TRBV20-1; 7 positions match TRBD2. Trimming took 7 bases from V and 0 from J; bases not matched to a gene: 4. Per the germline V gene, CDR1 is DFQATT and CDR2 is SNEGSKA (reference sequence). The CDR3 consists of 13 residues. CDR3 protein: CSGFSGSTDTQYF. CDR3 nucleotide sequence: TGCAGTGGATTTAGCGGGAGCACAGATACGCAGTATTTT.

This clonotype was detected a few times. The chain combines TRBV5-1 with TRBJ2-1; 7 bases align to TRBD1. V trimming: 4 bases; J trimming: 2 bases; junction bases outside the gene matches: 6. CDR1 is SGHRS, CDR2 YFSETQ, per germline. CDR3 length: 15 amino acids. CDR3 residues: CASSGSGGTYNEQFF. The CDR3 bases are TGCGCCAGCAGCGGATCAGGGGGAACCTACAATGAGCAGTTCTTC.

The chain employs TRBV12-3 or TRBV12-4 and TRBJ2-4; D not resolved. The CDR3 length is 15 residues. The germline V and J ends were trimmed by 2 bases and 0 bases, with 8 bases remaining between them. The CDR3 DNA reads as TGTGCCAGCAGTTTATGGGGAATAGCCAAAAACATTCAGTACTTC. It encodes CASSLWGIAKNIQYF.

In DNA form, the CDR3 reads TGTGCCAGCAGTTACTTGGGCGAGCAGTACTTC. Its protein is CASSYLGEQYF. The V gene is TRBV6-5, the J gene TRBJ2-7; D unclear. CDR3 size: 11 residues. Trimming left V 1 base short and J 6 bases short, with 4 bases between. Germline V lookup: CDR1 MNHEY, CDR2 SVGAGI.

The J gene is TRBJ2-3, the V gene TRBV5-1; 12 nucleotides align to TRBD2. This CDR3 has 15 amino acids. The J segment lost 6 bases and the V segment lost 5 bases, leaving 7 bases of the junction unmatched. Germline V lookup: CDR1 SGHRS, CDR2 YFSETQ. The CDR3 is CASSFRGTSGDTQYF. The CDR3 nucleotides are TGCGCCAGCAGTTTTCGGGGGACTAGCGGGGATACGCAGTATTTT.